Below, one T cell receptor (beta chain) is given with its context. Its specificity is not known. The sample originates from a study of T cell responses to AZD1222 COVID-19 vaccine. Whole-study results and caveats: Seropositive AZD1222 recipients at baseline numbered only five to seven. Donors skewed white British and female; clonal diversity was possibly underestimated. Vaccine-associated CD4 TCRs spanned spike, dominant at 160-218 and 743-854. Repertoire sampling happened only post peak T cell response.

Sequencing was performed with immunoSEQ multiplex PCR; in TCRdb, only in-frame clones are kept and a portion is missing. The sample carries over 15,000 clones, about 88% recorded once. V was trimmed by 4 bases and J by 0 bases, leaving 13 bases between them. Germline assignment: CDR1 LNHDA and CDR2 SQIVND (reference sequence). This CDR3 has 16 residues. The source was peripheral blood, collected 28 days after the second AZD1222 dose. The chain joins TRBV19 to TRBJ1-3; maybe TRBD1 (6 bases). The clonotype was recovered from an adult who received the AZD1222 COVID-19 vaccine. CDR3 sequence (DNA): TGTGCCAGTAGTAAAAAGGACAGCCGCTCTGGAAACACCATATATTTT. Its protein is CASSKKDSRSGNTIYF.